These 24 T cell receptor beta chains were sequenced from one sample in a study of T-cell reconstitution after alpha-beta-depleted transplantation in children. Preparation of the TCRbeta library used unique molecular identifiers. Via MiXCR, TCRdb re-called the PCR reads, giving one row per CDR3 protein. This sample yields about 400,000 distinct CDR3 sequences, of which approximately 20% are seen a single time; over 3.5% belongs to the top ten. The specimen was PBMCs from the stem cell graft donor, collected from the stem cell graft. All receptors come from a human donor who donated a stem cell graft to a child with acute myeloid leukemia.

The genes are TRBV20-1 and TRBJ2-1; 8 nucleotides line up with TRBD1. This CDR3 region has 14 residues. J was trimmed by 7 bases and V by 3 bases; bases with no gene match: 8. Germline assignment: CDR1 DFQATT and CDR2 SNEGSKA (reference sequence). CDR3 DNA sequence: TGCAGTGCTAGTGTCGGACAGGGACTGAATGAGCAGTTCTTC. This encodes CSASVGQGLNEQFF.

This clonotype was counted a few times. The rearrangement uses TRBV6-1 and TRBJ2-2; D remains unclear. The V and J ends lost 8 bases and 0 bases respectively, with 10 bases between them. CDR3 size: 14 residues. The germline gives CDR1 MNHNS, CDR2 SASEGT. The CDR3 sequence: CASVGEANTGELFF. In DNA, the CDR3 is TGTGCCAGCGTGGGCGAAGCGAACACCGGGGAGCTGTTTTTT.

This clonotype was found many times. DNA of the CDR3: TGTGCCAGCGTACTAGCGGGCGGATACGAGCAGTACTTC. This codes for CASVLAGGYEQYF. V usage is TRBV12-3 or TRBV12-4 and J usage is TRBJ2-7; 9 nucleotides agree with TRBD2. V trimming: 8 bases; J trimming: 4 bases; junction bases outside the gene matches: 6. The CDR3 spans 13 residues.

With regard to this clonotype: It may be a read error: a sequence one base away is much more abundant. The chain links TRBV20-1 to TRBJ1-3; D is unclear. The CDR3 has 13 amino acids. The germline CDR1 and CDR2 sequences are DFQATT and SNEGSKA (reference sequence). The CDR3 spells CSARQSSGDTIYF. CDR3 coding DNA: TGCAGTGCTAGGCAGAGCTCTGGAGACACCATATATTTT.

The CDR3 DNA reads as TGCGCCAGCAGCTCAAAGACAGGGATTGATACGCAGTATTTT. It codes for CASSSKTGIDTQYF. The chain employs TRBV5-1 and TRBJ2-3; 7 nucleotides align to TRBD1. The CDR3 extends over 14 amino acids. Germline CDR1 is SGHRS and CDR2 is YFSETQ. Trimming took 3 bases from V and 6 from J; bases not matched to a gene: 7. Based on the CDR3 plus reference TRBV5-1 and TRBJ2-3, the full variable domain is KAGVTQTPRYLIKTRGQQVTLSCSPISGHRSVSWYQQTPGQGLQFLFEYFSETQRNKGNFPGRFSGRQFSNSRSEMNVSTLELGDSALYLCASSSKTGIDTQYFGPGTRLTVL.

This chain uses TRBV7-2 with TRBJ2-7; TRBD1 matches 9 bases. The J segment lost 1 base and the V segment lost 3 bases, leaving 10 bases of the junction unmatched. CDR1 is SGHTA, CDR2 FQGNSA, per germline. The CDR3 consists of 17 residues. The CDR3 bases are TGTGCCAGCAGCTTTCCGGGACAGGGTCTCCAGTCCTACGAGCAGTACTTC. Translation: CASSFPGQGLQSYEQYF.

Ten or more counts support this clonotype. The CDR3 nucleotides are TGTGCCAGCAGTTACGACGGGAACACTGAAGCTTTCTTT. It codes for CASSYDGNTEAFF. The gene calls are TRBV6-5 and TRBJ1-1, with unresolved D. The CDR3 is 13 amino acids. Germline V lookup: CDR1 MNHEY, CDR2 SVGAGI. V dropped 2 bases and J dropped 1 base, with 5 bases sitting between them.

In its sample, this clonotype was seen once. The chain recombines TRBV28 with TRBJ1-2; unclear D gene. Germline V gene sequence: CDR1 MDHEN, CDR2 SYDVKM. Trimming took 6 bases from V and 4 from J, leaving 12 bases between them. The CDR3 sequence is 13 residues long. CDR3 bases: TGTGCCAGCAGGGTCGGGCAGGCCTATGGCTACACCTTC. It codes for CASRVGQAYGYTF.

The CDR3 region has the DNA TGTGCCAGCAGCGGGTCGGGGTTTATGCAGCCCCAGCATTTT. Translation: CASSGSGFMQPQHF. The chain is built from TRBV7-8 and TRBJ1-5; no clear D gene. CDR1 is SGHVS, CDR2 FQNEAQ, per germline. With 5 bases removed from V and 7 bases from J, the gap between germline ends came to 15 bases. The CDR3 is 14 residues long. The entire variable domain, with the rest obtained from reference TRBV7-8 and TRBJ1-5, is as follows: GAGVSQSPRYKVAKRGQDVALRCDPISGHVSLFWYQQALGQGPEFLTYFQNEAQLDKSGLPSDRFFAERPEGSVSTLKIQRTQQEDSAVYLCASSGSGFMQPQHFGDGTRLSIL.

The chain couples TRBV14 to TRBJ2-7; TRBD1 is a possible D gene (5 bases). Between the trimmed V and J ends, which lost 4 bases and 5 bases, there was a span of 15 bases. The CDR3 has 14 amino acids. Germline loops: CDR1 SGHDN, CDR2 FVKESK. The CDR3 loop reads CASSPLRVVDEQYF. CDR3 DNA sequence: TGTGCCAGCAGCCCACTCAGGGTAGTGGACGAGCAGTACTTC. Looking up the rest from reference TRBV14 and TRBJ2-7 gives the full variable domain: EAGVTQFPSHSVIEKGQTVTLRCDPISGHDNLYWYRRVMGKEIKFLLHFVKESKQDESGMPNNRFLAERTGGTYSTLKVQPAELEDSGVYFCASSPLRVVDEQYFGPGTRLTVT.

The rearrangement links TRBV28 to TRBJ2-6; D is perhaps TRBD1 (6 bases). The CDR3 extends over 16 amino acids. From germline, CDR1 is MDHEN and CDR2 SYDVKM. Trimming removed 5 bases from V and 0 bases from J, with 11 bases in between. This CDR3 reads CASSPSGHSGANVLTF. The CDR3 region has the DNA TGTGCCAGCAGTCCTTCGGGACACTCTGGGGCCAACGTCCTGACTTTC. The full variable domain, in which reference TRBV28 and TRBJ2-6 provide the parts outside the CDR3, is DVKVTQSSRYLVKRTGEKVFLECVQDMDHENMFWYRQDPGLGLRLIYFSYDVKMKEKGDIPEGYSVSREKKERFSLILESASTNQTSMYLCASSPSGHSGANVLTFGAGSRLTVL.

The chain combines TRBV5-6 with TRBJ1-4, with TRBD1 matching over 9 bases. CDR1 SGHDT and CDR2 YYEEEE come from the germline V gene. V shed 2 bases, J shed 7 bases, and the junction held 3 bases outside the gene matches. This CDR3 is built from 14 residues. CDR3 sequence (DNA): TGTGCCAGCAGCTTACAGGGGGCAGGTGAAAAACTGTTTTTT. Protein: CASSLQGAGEKLFF. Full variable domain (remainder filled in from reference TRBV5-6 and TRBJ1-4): DAGVTQSPTHLIKTRGQQVTLRCSPKSGHDTVSWYQQALGQGPQFIFQYYEEEERQRGNFPDRFSGHQFPNYSSELNVNALLLGDSALYLCASSLQGAGEKLFFGSGTQLSVL.

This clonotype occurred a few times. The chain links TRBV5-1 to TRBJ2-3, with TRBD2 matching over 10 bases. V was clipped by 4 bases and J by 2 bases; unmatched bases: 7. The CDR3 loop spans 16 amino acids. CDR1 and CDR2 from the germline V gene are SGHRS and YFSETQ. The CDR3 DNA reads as TGCGCCAGCAGCCCAAGACTAGCGGGTCTCACAGATACGCAGTATTTT. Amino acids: CASSPRLAGLTDTQYF. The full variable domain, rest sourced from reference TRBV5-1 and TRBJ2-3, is KAGVTQTPRYLIKTRGQQVTLSCSPISGHRSVSWYQQTPGQGLQFLFEYFSETQRNKGNFPGRFSGRQFSNSRSEMNVSTLELGDSALYLCASSPRLAGLTDTQYFGPGTRLTVL.

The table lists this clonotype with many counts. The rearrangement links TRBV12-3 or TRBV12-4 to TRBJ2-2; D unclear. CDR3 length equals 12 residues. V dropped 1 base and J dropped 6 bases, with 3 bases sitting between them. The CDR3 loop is CASSLEAGELFF. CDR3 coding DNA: TGTGCCAGCAGTTTAGAGGCCGGGGAGCTGTTTTTT.

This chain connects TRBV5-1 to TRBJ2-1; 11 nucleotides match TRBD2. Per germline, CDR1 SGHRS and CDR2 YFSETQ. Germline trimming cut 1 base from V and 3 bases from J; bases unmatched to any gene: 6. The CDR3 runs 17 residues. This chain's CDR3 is CASSLSLAGGGYNEQFF. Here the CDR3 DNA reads TGCGCCAGCAGCTTGAGTCTAGCGGGAGGTGGCTACAATGAGCAGTTCTTC.

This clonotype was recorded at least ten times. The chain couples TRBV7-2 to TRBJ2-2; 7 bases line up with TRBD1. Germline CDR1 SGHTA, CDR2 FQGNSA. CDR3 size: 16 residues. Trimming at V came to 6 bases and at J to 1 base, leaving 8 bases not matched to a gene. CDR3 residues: CASRGMGQRNTGELFF. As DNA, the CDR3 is TGTGCCAGCAGAGGCATGGGACAGAGGAACACCGGGGAGCTGTTTTTT.

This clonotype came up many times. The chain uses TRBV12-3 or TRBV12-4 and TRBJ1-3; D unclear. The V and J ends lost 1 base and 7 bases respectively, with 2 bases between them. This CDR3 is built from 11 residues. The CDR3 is CASSLGNTIYF. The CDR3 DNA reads TGTGCCAGCAGTTTAGGGAACACCATATATTTT.

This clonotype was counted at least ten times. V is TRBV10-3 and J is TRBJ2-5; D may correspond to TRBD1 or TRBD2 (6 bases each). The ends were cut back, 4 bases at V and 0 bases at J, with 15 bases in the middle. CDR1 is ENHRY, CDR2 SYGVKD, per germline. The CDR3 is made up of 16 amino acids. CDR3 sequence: CAISARDISYQETQYF. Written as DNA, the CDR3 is TGTGCCATCAGTGCGCGGGACATATCGTACCAAGAGACCCAGTACTTC.

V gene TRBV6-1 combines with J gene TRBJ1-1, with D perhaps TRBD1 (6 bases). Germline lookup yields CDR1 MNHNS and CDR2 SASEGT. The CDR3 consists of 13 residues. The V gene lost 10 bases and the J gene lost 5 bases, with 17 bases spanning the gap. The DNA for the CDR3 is TGTGCCACCCCAGAGGGGGGGATAACTGAAGCTTTCTTT. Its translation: CATPEGGITEAFF.

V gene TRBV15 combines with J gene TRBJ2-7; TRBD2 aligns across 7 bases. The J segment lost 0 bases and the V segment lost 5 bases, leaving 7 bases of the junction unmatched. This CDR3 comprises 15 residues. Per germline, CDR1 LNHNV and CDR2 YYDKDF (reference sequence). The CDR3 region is CATSPLGGSSYEQYF. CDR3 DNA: TGTGCCACCAGCCCTCTAGGCGGGAGCTCCTACGAGCAGTACTTC.

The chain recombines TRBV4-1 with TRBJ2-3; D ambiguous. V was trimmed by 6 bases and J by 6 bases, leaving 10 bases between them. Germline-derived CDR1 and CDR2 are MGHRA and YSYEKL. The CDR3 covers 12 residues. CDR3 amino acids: CASSRPGDTQYF. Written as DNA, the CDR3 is TGCGCCAGCAGTCGACCCGGGGATACGCAGTATTTT.

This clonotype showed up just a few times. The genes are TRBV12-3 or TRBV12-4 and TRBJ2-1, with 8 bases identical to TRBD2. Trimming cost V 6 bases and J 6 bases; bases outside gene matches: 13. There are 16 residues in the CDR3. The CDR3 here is CASSPYGTRKFNEQFF. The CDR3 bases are TGTGCCAGCAGCCCATACGGGACTAGAAAGTTCAATGAGCAGTTCTTC.

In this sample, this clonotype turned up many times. CDR3 in DNA: TGCAGTGCTAGAGTCCTAGCGGGAGACCTTAGCTCCTACAATGAGCAGTTCTTC. Its protein is CSARVLAGDLSSYNEQFF. The rearrangement joins TRBV20-1 to TRBJ2-1, with 10 positions matching TRBD2. V gave up 1 base and J gave up 0 bases; unmatched junction bases: 9. Germline-derived CDR1 and CDR2 are DFQATT and SNEGSKA (reference sequence). This CDR3 contains 18 residues.

The CDR3 spells CASSFLGRHEPYEQYF. Here the CDR3 DNA reads TGTGCCAGCAGTTTCTTGGGCCGGCACGAACCCTACGAGCAGTACTTC. The chain carries TRBV28 and TRBJ2-7; D unresolved. Germline CDR1 is MDHEN and CDR2 is SYDVKM. V was trimmed by 3 bases and J by 2 bases, leaving 17 bases between them. The CDR3 covers 16 residues.